One and the same sample provided the 17 T cell receptor beta chains below, sequenced in a study of Ad26.COV2.S vaccination and SARS-CoV-2 variants. Described treatment: roughly 18 received Ad26.COV2.S at low or high dose, single or two shots; 5 received placebo; per-sample allocation not given. Each sample was drawn 63 days after the first injection (of vaccine or placebo). The protocol was immunoSEQ multiplex PCR, while the TCRdb copy is restricted to in-frame clones and leaves out a portion. The table lists about 350,000 clones, 86% of them singletons, with about 11% in the top ten. This specimen was peripheral blood, taken in a trial of Ad26.COV2.S vaccine versus placebo. Receptor source: a person between 18 and 60 years old who received the Ad26.COV2.S COVID-19 vaccine or a placebo.

The CDR3 sequence is CASSSPYRDPNSPLHF. CDR3 in DNA: TGTGCCAGCAGTTCACCTTACAGGGACCCTAATTCACCCCTCCACTTT. The gene calls are TRBV27 and TRBJ1-6, with D possibly being TRBD1 (6 bases). V lost 4 bases to trimming and J lost 6 bases, with 16 bases between them. The CDR3 length is 16 residues. Germline V gene sequence: CDR1 MNHEY, CDR2 SMNVEV (reference sequence).

The rearrangement joins TRBV28 to TRBJ2-5; no clear D gene. V was cut by 5 bases and J by 0 bases, with 13 bases left in between. Per germline, CDR1 MDHEN and CDR2 SYDVKM. The CDR3 spans 15 residues. The CDR3 spells CASSRGGRYQETQYF. DNA for the CDR3: TGTGCCAGCAGTCGCGGCGGCAGGTACCAAGAGACCCAGTACTTC.

This sequence joins TRBV3-1 (or the pseudogene TRBV3-2) and TRBJ2-3, with 9 bases fitting TRBD2. Trimming took 1 base from V and 2 from J; bases not matched to a gene: 7. CDR3 length: 17 amino acids. CDR1 and CDR2 from the germline V gene are LGHDT and YNNKEL (reference sequence). The CDR3 reads CASSQGSSGGSTDTQYF. The CDR3 DNA reads as TGTGCCAGCAGCCAAGGTAGTAGCGGGGGATCCACAGATACGCAGTATTTT.

V usage is TRBV4-3 and J usage is TRBJ2-4; TRBD2 matches 8 bases. Germline CDR1 reads LGHNA; CDR2 reads YSLEER. This CDR3 region has 18 residues. Trimming at V came to 4 bases and at J to 1 base, leaving 12 bases not matched to a gene. The CDR3 loop reads CASSLHVGSGSAKNIQYF. CDR3 nucleotide sequence: TGCGCCAGCAGCCTCCATGTGGGCAGCGGGAGTGCCAAAAACATTCAGTACTTC.

Only one count was recorded for this clone. This sequence joins TRBV5-1 and TRBJ2-6, with 7 bases identical to TRBD1. The CDR3 length is 15 residues. Per germline, CDR1 SGHRS and CDR2 YFSETQ. Trimming removed 4 bases from V and 2 bases from J; junction bases left unmatched: 3. CDR3: CASSLGTAGANVLTF. The CDR3 DNA sequence: TGCGCCAGCAGCCTCGGGACAGCTGGGGCCAACGTCCTGACTTTC. The whole variable domain, remainder taken from reference TRBV5-1 and TRBJ2-6, is KAGVTQTPRYLIKTRGQQVTLSCSPISGHRSVSWYQQTPGQGLQFLFEYFSETQRNKGNFPGRFSGRQFSNSRSEMNVSTLELGDSALYLCASSLGTAGANVLTFGAGSRLTVL.

The chain employs TRBV28 and TRBJ2-7; D ambiguous. CDR1 and CDR2 from the germline V gene are MDHEN and SYDVKM. This CDR3 spans 14 amino acids. V was shortened by 6 bases and J by 1 base, with 13 bases between the two germline ends. The CDR3 is CASRSSTVSYEQYF. CDR3 coding DNA: TGTGCCAGCAGGTCATCAACAGTTTCCTACGAGCAGTACTTC.

This chain joins TRBV10-3 and TRBJ2-7; maybe TRBD1 (6 bases). Deletions cut 3 bases from V and 4 bases from J, with 22 bases between. CDR3 length equals 17 residues. Germline lookup yields CDR1 ENHRY and CDR2 SYGVKD. CDR3 DNA sequence: TGTGCCATCAGTGATATGACAGGCGCCCGTTTCAATTACGAGCAGTACTTC. Its translation: CAISDMTGARFNYEQYF.

The chain links TRBV14 to TRBJ2-6, with unresolved D. The CDR3 is 17 residues long. Germline V lookup: CDR1 SGHDN, CDR2 FVKESK. V was pared by 1 base and J by 1 base, with 11 bases between. CDR3 region: CASSQVWHPSGANVLTF. CDR3 in DNA: TGTGCCAGCAGCCAAGTTTGGCACCCGTCTGGGGCCAACGTCCTGACTTTC.

This sequence joins TRBV7-9 and TRBJ1-2; 7 bases are a match to TRBD1. Per germline, CDR1 SEHNR and CDR2 FQNEAQ (reference sequence). This CDR3 has 15 residues. The V and J ends lost 3 bases and 7 bases, in that order; junction bases with no gene match: 11. This CDR3 is CASSLGTVDWGGYTF. The CDR3 nucleotides read TGTGCCAGCAGCTTGGGGACAGTTGACTGGGGTGGCTACACCTTC.

The V call is TRBV9, the J call TRBJ2-1, with D perhaps TRBD1 or TRBD2 (6 bases each). V gave up 0 bases and J gave up 0 bases, with 7 bases separating them. CDR3 length equals 15 residues. Germline V gives CDR1 SGDLS, CDR2 YYNGEE. The CDR3 nucleotides read TGTGCCAGCAGCGTAGCGGGGGCCTCCTACAATGAGCAGTTCTTC. The encoded protein is CASSVAGASYNEQFF.

The CDR3 bases are TGTGCCACCGCTACTACCACAGCGGGACAGCCCCAGCATTTT. As protein: CATATTTAGQPQHF. This chain joins TRBV6-5 and TRBJ1-5, with D hard to call. The CDR3 runs to 14 residues. The germline V and J ends were trimmed by 10 bases and 7 bases, with 20 bases remaining between them. From germline, CDR1 is MNHEY and CDR2 SVGAGI.

This clone was counted a few times. This sequence joins TRBV7-8 and TRBJ2-3, with D possibly being TRBD2 (6 bases). The CDR3 loop spans 17 amino acids. V lost 1 base to trimming and J lost 0 bases, with 14 bases between them. The germline gives CDR1 SGHVS, CDR2 FQNEAQ. The CDR3 region has the DNA TGTGCCAGCAGCTTAGATGGTGGGGCGGGGAGCACAGATACGCAGTATTTT. Translating gives CASSLDGGAGSTDTQYF. The whole variable domain, filled in from reference TRBV7-8 and TRBJ2-3, reads GAGVSQSPRYKVAKRGQDVALRCDPISGHVSLFWYQQALGQGPEFLTYFQNEAQLDKSGLPSDRFFAERPEGSVSTLKIQRTQQEDSAVYLCASSLDGGAGSTDTQYFGPGTRLTVL.

This chain uses TRBV11-2 with TRBJ2-2, with D maybe TRBD2 (6 bases). V was pared by 8 bases and J by 4 bases, with 20 bases between. The CDR3 loop spans 16 amino acids. Germline-derived CDR1 and CDR2 are SGHAT and FQNNGV. CDR3 residues: CASRGTGSGSTGELFF. CDR3 in DNA: TGTGCCAGCCGCGGGACGGGTAGCGGCTCCACCGGGGAGCTGTTTTTT.

The genes are TRBV11-2 and TRBJ2-6, with D uncertain. V was cut by 0 bases and J by 0 bases, with 6 bases left in between. This CDR3 comprises 16 residues. CDR1 and CDR2 from the germline V gene are SGHAT and FQNNGV. The CDR3 here is CASSLDTHSGANVLTF. The CDR3 DNA reads TGTGCCAGCAGCTTAGACACGCACTCTGGGGCCAACGTCCTGACTTTC.

The chain recombines TRBV18 with TRBJ2-3; 7 bases agree with TRBD1. The CDR3 is made up of 15 amino acids. CDR1 is KGHSH and CDR2 is LQKENI in the germline V gene. Losses at the gene ends were 3 bases for V and 2 bases for J; bases not matched to a gene: 5. The CDR3 DNA sequence: TGTGCCAGCTCACCGAGAGACAGGGTCACAGATACGCAGTATTTT. Amino acids: CASSPRDRVTDTQYF.

The chain employs TRBV5-1 and TRBJ2-6, with D unclear. Between the trimmed V and J ends, which lost 5 bases and 2 bases, there was a span of 5 bases. The CDR3 has 13 residues. The germline gives CDR1 SGHRS, CDR2 YFSETQ. This CDR3 reads CASRTTGANVLTF. The CDR3 region has the DNA TGCGCCAGCAGGACGACTGGGGCCAACGTCCTGACTTTC.

The chain recombines TRBV7-2 with TRBJ1-1, with D possibly TRBD1 on 6 matching bases. CDR1 is SGHTA, CDR2 FQGNSA, per germline. There are 15 residues in the CDR3. Trimming left V 5 bases short and J 5 bases short, with 18 bases between. Here the CDR3 reads CASSRPPGAGTEAFF. The CDR3 DNA reads TGTGCCAGCAGCCGGCCCCCGGGGGCGGGAACTGAAGCTTTCTTT.